This T cell receptor beta chain came from a study of T cell responses to AZD1222 COVID-19 vaccine (dated by TCRdb to about 2021). For context, the study as a whole: AZD1222 recipients whose second dose came at about 4 weeks and those whose second dose came at about 12 weeks were combined into one group, since spike-specific TCR depth and breadth did not differ between the two schedules. TCR sequencing was performed for some 250 trial participants, of whom around 200 were given two doses of AZD1222 and some 26 were given two doses of MenACWY control vaccine. Trial participants were enrolled into age subgroups of 18-55, 56-69 and 70-plus years, which contained roughly 150, 30 and 60 TCR-sequenced participants, respectively.

Overall study results and their limits: Conclusions about previously exposed vaccinees are limited, since just six AZD1222 recipients were seropositive for SARS-CoV-2 at baseline. In the small 56-69-year group, the increase in depth fell short of significance, most likely because of low power. Vaccine-associated CD4 TCRs spanned the whole spike protein, with dominant responses in regions 160-218 and 743-854. A significant rise in spike-specific TCR breadth and depth was observed after two AZD1222 doses relative to day 0 and relative to MenACWY recipients. Nearly half of unique spike-specific TCRs reportedly recognized epitopes outside regions mutated in the B.1.351 and B.1.1.7 variants. Because no samples from the day 14 peak response were available, repertoires could be characterized only after the peak T cell response. Participants were mostly white British, with more females than males. The authors suggested clonal diversity may have been underestimated.

This clone was detected only once. Its binding antigen is unknown. Base quality data are lacking; no much larger clone is found one base away. This specimen's time point label, interpreted: baseline before first vaccination. The vaccinee samples were drawn from two UK trials, COV001 and COV002, one of which was a single-blind randomized controlled phase 2/3 trial testing AZD1222 (ChAdOx1 nCoV-19) in healthy adults. For TCRbeta chain sequencing, PBMC samples were collected from trial participants at day 0 and at day 28 after the second dose. The CDR3 regions of human TCRbeta chains were subjected to immunosequencing. As for the authors' bioinformatics: Repertoire TCRs were checked for matches against a reference library of SARS-CoV-2-specific TCRs that had been generated using the MIRA antigen-specificity platform. Breadth was defined as the fraction of unique TCRs that were SARS-CoV-2-associated. Depth was defined as the fraction of total T cells that were SARS-CoV-2-associated. Using the MIRA data, every spike-specific TCR was mapped to the spike region that the TCR reacted to and assigned to either a CD4 or a CD8 class. Log10-transformed breadth and depth values were compared by one-way ANOVA with Sidak's multiple comparisons tests. In TCRdb, the immuneACCESS table is reduced to in-frame sequences with V and J assigned. These tables do not hold every clone; where another copy was compared, an unresolved V gene accounts for under half, and the others remain unexplained. V and J calls plus clone size are reproduced from that table; the DNA served to infer D and trimming. In this sample the table shows 150,000 or so clones, about 88% of which occur a single time. The ten largest clones take up around 3.2% of the sample.

From its cysteine to its phenylalanine, the CDR3 spans 15 amino acids. The read is trimmed to its CDR3 DNA, 45 bases read in frame from base 1. Trimming takes 4 bases off V and 4 bases off J; junction bases not matched to a gene: 6. Reading the germline V gene gives CDR1 SGHTA and CDR2 FQGNSA. In this chain, TRBV7-2 is recombined with TRBJ1-2, with 10 bases in between that match TRBD1. This TCR was sampled from an adult in good health. The material sequenced was peripheral blood, taken on day 0 of AZD1222 vaccination. CDR3 region: CASSSGQGVSYGYTF. The nucleotides read TGTGCCAGCAGCTCAGGACAGGGGGTCTCCTATGGCTACACCTTC.